The text below deals with one T cell receptor (beta chain). Antigen unknown. Clones were sequenced by immunoSEQ multiplex PCR, and TCRdb holds only the in-frame ones, with some missing. The sample contains about 4,200 clones, roughly 90% of which appear only once. These data come from a study of PD-1 blockade in classical Hodgkin lymphoma. Across the study: With a 2-week interval, patients received intravenous nivolumab at 3 mg/kg. Study-level points and caveats: Relapsed/refractory patients reportedly had the lowest baseline TCR diversity, below newly diagnosed patients, who were below healthy donors. CD4+ TCR diversity, unlike CD8+, rose significantly by C4D1. The diversity seen at baseline in complete responders resembled that of newly diagnosed patients.

Each patient's relapse followed autologous stem cell transplantation, and brentuximab vedotin exposure varied. Purification of CD4+ T cells from thawed PBMCs was achieved by magnetic negative selection. This specimen was CD4+ T cells from blood, taken at baseline. This clonotype was obtained from a human donor with classical Hodgkin lymphoma.

The CDR3 protein is CASQTGFISGTGELFF. CDR3 DNA: TGTGCCAGTCAGACAGGGTTTATTTCTGGCACCGGGGAGCTGTTTTTT. This chain connects TRBV19 to TRBJ2-2; TRBD1 aligns across 7 bases. This CDR3 comprises 16 residues. V lost 8 bases to trimming and J lost 4 bases; unmatched junction nucleotides: 13. CDR1 and CDR2 from the germline V gene are LNHDA and SQIVND (reference sequence). The full variable domain, completed using reference TRBV19 and TRBJ2-2, is DGGITQSPKYLFRKEGQNVTLSCEQNLNHDAMYWYRQDPGQGLRLIYYSQIVNDFQKGDIAEGYSVSREKKESFPLTVTSAQKNPTAFYLCASQTGFISGTGELFFGEGSRLTVL.